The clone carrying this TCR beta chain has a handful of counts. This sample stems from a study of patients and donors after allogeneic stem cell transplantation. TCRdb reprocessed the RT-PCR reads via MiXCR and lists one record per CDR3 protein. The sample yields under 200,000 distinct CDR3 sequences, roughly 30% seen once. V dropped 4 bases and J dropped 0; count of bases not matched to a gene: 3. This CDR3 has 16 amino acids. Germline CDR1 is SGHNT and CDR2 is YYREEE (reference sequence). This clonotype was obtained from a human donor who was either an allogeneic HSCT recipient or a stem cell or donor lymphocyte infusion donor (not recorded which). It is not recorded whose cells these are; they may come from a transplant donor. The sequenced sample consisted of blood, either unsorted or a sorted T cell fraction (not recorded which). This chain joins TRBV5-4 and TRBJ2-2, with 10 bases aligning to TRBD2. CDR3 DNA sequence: TGTGCCAGCAGCAGGACTAGCGGTGCGAACACCGGGGAGCTGTTTTTT. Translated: CASSRTSGANTGELFF.